The 3 T cell receptor beta chains reported below all come from one sample, sequenced in a study of radiation and T cells in renal cell carcinoma. Produced via immunoSEQ multiplex PCR; TCRdb's table is partial and in-frame only. The profile shows 70,000 to 95,000 clones, 65% to 85% of them singletons. Specified time point: baseline pretreatment blood. Described treatment: 15 Gy SBRT to primary tumor, nephrectomy 4 weeks later. The sequencing here drew on blood, taken from a patient whose treatment included radiotherapy and nephrectomy. The receptors originated from a man in his fifties or sixties with renal cell carcinoma.

This clone showed up just a few times. The chain employs TRBV18 and TRBJ2-7, with 7 nucleotides matching TRBD1. The ends lost 6 bases at V and 4 bases at J; junction bases unmatched: 15. The CDR3 is 16 amino acids. CDR1 KGHSH and CDR2 LQKENI come from the germline V gene. The CDR3, as DNA: TGTGCCAGCTCTCCGAGTAGTGACAGGGTTGGGTACGAGCAGTACTTC. It encodes CASSPSSDRVGYEQYF.

The chain recombines TRBV30 with TRBJ1-2, with D possibly TRBD1 on 5 matching bases. Germline CDR1 GTSNPN, CDR2 SVGIG (reference sequence). V lost 1 base, J lost 2 bases, and 11 bases lay in between. The CDR3 consists of 14 residues. The CDR3 DNA sequence: TGTGCCTGGAGTGGACTCCGGGGCAACTATGGCTACACCTTC. The encoded protein is CAWSGLRGNYGYTF.

The chain recombines TRBV5-5 with TRBJ1-1; the D is unclear. Germline values: CDR1 SGHKS, CDR2 YYEKEE (reference sequence). Trimming took off 0 bases at V and 1 base at J, with 7 bases between the two ends. The CDR3 covers 14 residues. The CDR3 nucleotides are TGTGCCAGCAGCTTGGCATGGGGGAACACTGAAGCTTTCTTT. This sequence encodes CASSLAWGNTEAFF.